The 5 T cell receptor beta chains in this list originate from one sample, sequenced in a study of shared clonotypes between healthy human individuals. Measured with immunoSEQ multiplex PCR; TCRdb has only the in-frame clones, and not every one. This table has more than 400,000 clones, more than 95% appearing once. The sequenced sample was naive CD4+ T cells sorted from blood. This sample's subset: CD45RA+ positively selected. The source of these receptors is a woman aged 25 to 39 in good health.

This sequence joins TRBV7-9 and TRBJ2-7; TRBD2 is a possible D gene (6 bases). Trimming shortened V by 5 bases and J by 5 bases, and 10 bases separated the two germline ends. CDR1 is SEHNR, CDR2 FQNEAQ, per germline (reference sequence). The CDR3 runs 12 residues. The CDR3 coding sequence is TGTGCCAGCAGCCAGGGCGGGGACGAGCAGTACTTC. Its protein is CASSQGGDEQYF.

V gene TRBV28 combines with J gene TRBJ1-3, with 9 nucleotides matching TRBD1. CDR1 is MDHEN and CDR2 is SYDVKM in the germline V gene. The length of the CDR3 is 17 residues. V was clipped by 4 bases and J by 0 bases; unmatched bases: 7. The CDR3 protein is CASSSPGQGYSGNTIYF. The CDR3 coding sequence is TGTGCCAGCAGTTCCCCGGGACAGGGATACTCTGGAAACACCATATATTTT.

This chain joins TRBV29-1 and TRBJ2-3; D assignment may be TRBD1 or TRBD2 (6 bases each). The CDR3 has 14 residues. CDR1 is SQVTM and CDR2 is ANQGSEA in the germline V gene. The V end lost 7 bases, the J end lost 1 base, and 15 bases lay between the germline ends. DNA of the CDR3: TGCAGCGCCGGGGGCAGGGATGGCACAGATACGCAGTATTTT. It translates to CSAGGRDGTDTQYF.

This chain connects TRBV7-9 to TRBJ1-4; D is uncertain. V lost 1 base, J lost 8 bases, and 14 bases lay in between. The CDR3 extends over 15 amino acids. The germline CDR1 and CDR2 sequences are SEHNR and FQNEAQ (reference sequence). CDR3 residues: CASSLERGVGEKLFF. CDR3 DNA: TGTGCCAGCAGCTTAGAACGGGGAGTGGGCGAAAAACTGTTTTTT.

The V call is TRBV19, the J call TRBJ2-1; TRBD1 matches 8 bases. With V trimmed by 4 bases and J by 0 bases, 2 bases remained unmatched. Germline assignment: CDR1 LNHDA and CDR2 SQIVND (reference sequence). The CDR3 is made up of 15 amino acids. CDR3 DNA: TGTGCCAGTAGTAAAGGACAGGGCTCCTACAATGAGCAGTTCTTC. Its protein is CASSKGQGSYNEQFF. Combining the CDR3 with reference TRBV19 and TRBJ2-1 gives the whole variable domain DGGITQSPKYLFRKEGQNVTLSCEQNLNHDAMYWYRQDPGQGLRLIYYSQIVNDFQKGDIAEGYSVSREKKESFPLTVTSAQKNPTAFYLCASSKGQGSYNEQFFGPGTRLTVL.